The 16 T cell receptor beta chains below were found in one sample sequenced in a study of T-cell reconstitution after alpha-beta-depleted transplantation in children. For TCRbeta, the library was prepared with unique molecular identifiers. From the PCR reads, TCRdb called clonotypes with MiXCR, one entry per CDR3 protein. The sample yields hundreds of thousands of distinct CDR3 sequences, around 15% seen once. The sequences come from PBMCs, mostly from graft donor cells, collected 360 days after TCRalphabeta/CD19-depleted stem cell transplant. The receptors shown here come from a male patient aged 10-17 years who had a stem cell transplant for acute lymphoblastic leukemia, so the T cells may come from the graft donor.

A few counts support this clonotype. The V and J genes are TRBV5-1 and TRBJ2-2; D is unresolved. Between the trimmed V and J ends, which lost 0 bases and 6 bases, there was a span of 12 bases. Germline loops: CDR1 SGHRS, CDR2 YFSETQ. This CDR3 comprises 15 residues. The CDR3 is CASSLDSLKAGELFF. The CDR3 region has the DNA TGCGCCAGCAGCTTGGACAGCTTGAAGGCCGGGGAGCTGTTTTTT.

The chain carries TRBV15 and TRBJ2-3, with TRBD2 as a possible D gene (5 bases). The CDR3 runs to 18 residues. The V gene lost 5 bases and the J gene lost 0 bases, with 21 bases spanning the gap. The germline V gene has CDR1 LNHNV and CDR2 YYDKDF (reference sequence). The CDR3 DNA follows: TGTGCCACCAGCCCTCTAGGGATGGGGTGGACTAGCACAGATACGCAGTATTTT. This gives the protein CATSPLGMGWTSTDTQYF. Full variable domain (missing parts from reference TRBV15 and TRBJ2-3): DAMVIQNPRYQVTQFGKPVTLSCSQTLNHNVMYWYQQKSSQAPKLLFHYYDKDFNNEADTPDNFQSRRPNTSFCFLDIRSPGLGDTAMYLCATSPLGMGWTSTDTQYFGPGTRLTVL.

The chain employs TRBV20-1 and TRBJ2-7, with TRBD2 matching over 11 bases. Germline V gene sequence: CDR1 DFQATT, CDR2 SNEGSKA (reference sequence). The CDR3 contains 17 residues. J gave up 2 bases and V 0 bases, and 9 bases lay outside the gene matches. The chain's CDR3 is CSARDLGGLAVPYEQYF. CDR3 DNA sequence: TGCAGTGCTAGAGATCTTGGGGGACTAGCGGTTCCCTACGAGCAGTACTTC.

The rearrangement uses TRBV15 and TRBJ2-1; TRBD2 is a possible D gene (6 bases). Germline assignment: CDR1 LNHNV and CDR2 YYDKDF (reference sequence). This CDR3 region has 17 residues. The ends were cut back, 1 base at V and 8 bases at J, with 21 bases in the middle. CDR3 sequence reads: CATSRGGIGSLIYEQFF. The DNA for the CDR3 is TGTGCCACCAGCAGAGGAGGGATCGGGAGTCTGATATATGAGCAGTTCTTC.

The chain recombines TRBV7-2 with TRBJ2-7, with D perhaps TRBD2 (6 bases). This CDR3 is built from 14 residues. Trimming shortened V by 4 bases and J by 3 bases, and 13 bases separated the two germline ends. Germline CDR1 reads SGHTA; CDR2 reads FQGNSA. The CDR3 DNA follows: TGTGCCAGCAGCTCTCCGGAGGGGCACTACGAGCAGTACTTC. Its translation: CASSSPEGHYEQYF.

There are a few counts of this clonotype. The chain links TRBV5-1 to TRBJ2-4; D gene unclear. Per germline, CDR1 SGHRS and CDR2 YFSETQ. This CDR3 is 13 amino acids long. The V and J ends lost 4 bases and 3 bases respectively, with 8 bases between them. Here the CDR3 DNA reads TGCGCCAGCAGCAGTGAAGGCAAAAACATTCAGTACTTC. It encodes CASSSEGKNIQYF. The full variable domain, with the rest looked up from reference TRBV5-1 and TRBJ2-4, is KAGVTQTPRYLIKTRGQQVTLSCSPISGHRSVSWYQQTPGQGLQFLFEYFSETQRNKGNFPGRFSGRQFSNSRSEMNVSTLELGDSALYLCASSSEGKNIQYFGAGTRLSVL.

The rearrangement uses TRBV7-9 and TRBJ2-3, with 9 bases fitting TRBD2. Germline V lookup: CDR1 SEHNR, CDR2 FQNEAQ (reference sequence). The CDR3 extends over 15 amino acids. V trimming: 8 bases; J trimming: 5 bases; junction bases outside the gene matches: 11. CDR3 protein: CASLIRGRALDTQYF. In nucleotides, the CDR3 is TGTGCCAGCCTCATACGCGGGAGGGCCCTAGATACGCAGTATTTT.

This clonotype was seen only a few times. The CDR3 sequence is CASSLASTELFF. CDR3 coding DNA: TGTGCCAGCAGCTTGGCCAGTACGGAGCTGTTTTTT. V usage is TRBV7-9 and J usage is TRBJ2-2; no clear D. CDR1 SEHNR and CDR2 FQNEAQ come from the germline V gene (reference sequence). V lost 3 bases, J lost 10 bases, and 9 bases lay in between. CDR3 size: 12 residues.

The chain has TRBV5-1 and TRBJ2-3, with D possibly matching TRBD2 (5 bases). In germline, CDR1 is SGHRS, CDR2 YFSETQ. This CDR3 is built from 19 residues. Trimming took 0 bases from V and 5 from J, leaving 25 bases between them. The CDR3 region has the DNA TGCGCCAGCAGCTTGGCCCTGGGGTTGGTGGGAGTATCGAGAGATACGCAGTATTTT. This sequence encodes CASSLALGLVGVSRDTQYF.

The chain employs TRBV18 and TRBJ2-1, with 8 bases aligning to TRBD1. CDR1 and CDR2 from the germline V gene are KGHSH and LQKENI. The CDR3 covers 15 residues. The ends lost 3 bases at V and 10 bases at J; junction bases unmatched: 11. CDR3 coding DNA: TGTGCCAGCTCACCCGGACAGGGCCCCGGAAAGGAGCAGTTCTTC. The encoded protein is CASSPGQGPGKEQFF.

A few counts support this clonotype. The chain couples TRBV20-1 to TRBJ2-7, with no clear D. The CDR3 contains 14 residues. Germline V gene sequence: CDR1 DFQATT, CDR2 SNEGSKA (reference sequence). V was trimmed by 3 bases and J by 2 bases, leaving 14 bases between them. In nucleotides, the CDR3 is TGCAGTGCTAGCCTGGCAGCCCTAGCCTACGAGCAGTACTTC. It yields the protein CSASLAALAYEQYF.

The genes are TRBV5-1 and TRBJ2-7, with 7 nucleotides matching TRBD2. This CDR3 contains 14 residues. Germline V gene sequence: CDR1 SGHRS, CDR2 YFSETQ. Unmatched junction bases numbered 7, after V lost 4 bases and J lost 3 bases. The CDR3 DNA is TGCGCCAGCAGCACTGGACTAGTAATCTACGAGCAGTACTTC. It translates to CASSTGLVIYEQYF. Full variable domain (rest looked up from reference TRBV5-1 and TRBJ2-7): KAGVTQTPRYLIKTRGQQVTLSCSPISGHRSVSWYQQTPGQGLQFLFEYFSETQRNKGNFPGRFSGRQFSNSRSEMNVSTLELGDSALYLCASSTGLVIYEQYFGPGTRLTVT.

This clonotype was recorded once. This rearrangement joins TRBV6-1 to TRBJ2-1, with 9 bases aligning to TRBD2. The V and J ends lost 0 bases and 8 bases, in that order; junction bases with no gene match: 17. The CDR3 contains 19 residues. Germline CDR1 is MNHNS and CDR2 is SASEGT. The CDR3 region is CASSEALLWIAGASDEQFF. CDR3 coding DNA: TGTGCCAGCAGTGAAGCGCTTCTTTGGATAGCGGGAGCTTCGGATGAGCAGTTCTTC.

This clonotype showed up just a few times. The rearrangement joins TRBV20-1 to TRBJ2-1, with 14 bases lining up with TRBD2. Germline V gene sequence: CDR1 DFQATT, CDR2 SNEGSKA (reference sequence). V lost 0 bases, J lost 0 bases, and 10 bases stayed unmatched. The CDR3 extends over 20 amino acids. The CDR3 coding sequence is TGCAGTGCTAGAGATCCGACTAGCGGGAGGGCCTCAAGCTCCTACAATGAGCAGTTCTTC. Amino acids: CSARDPTSGRASSSYNEQFF.

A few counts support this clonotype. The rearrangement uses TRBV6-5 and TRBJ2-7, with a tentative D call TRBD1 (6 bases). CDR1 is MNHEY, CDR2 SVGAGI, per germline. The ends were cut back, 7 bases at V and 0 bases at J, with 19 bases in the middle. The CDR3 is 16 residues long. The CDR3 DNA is TGTGCCAGCACAGTTACAACAAGGGGGAGCTCCTACGAGCAGTACTTC. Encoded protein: CASTVTTRGSSYEQYF.

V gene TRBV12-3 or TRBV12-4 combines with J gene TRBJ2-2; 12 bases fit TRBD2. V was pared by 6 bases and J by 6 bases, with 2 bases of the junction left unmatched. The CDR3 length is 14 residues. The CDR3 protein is CASRLAGGPGELFF. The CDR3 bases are TGTGCCAGCAGGCTAGCGGGAGGGCCCGGGGAGCTGTTTTTT.